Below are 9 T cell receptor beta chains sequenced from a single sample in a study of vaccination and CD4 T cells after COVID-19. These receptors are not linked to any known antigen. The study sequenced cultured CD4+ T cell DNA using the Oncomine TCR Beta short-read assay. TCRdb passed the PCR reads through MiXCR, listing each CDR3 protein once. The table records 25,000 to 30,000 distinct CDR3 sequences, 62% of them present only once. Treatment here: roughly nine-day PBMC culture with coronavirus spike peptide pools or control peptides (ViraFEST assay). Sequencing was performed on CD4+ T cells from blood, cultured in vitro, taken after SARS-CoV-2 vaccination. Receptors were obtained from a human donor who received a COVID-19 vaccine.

The CDR3 region has the DNA TGTGCCAGCAGGCAGGATAGCAATCAGCCCCAGCATTTT. Its protein is CASRQDSNQPQHF. The chain is built from TRBV25-1 and TRBJ1-5, with D unresolved. The CDR3 consists of 13 residues. The V end lost 6 bases, the J end lost 0 bases, and 6 bases lay between the germline ends. CDR1 is MGHDK, CDR2 SYGVNS, per germline.

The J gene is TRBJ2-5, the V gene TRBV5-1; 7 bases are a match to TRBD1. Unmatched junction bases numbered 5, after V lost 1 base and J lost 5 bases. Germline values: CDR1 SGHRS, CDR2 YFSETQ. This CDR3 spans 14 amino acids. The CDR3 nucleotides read TGCGCCAGCAGCTTGTTGTCAGGGGGTGAGACCCAGTACTTC. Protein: CASSLLSGGETQYF.

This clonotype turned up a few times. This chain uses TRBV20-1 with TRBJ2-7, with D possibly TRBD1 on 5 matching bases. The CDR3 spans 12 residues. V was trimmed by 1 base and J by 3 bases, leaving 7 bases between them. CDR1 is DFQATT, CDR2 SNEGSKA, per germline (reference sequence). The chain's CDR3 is CSARVRDYEQYF. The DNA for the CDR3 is TGCAGTGCTAGAGTCAGGGACTACGAGCAGTACTTC.

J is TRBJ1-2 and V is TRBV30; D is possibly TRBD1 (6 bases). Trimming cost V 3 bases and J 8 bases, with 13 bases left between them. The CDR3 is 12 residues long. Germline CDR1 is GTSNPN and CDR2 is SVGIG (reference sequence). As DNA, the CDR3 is TGTGCCTGGAGGGCCAAGGGGGGCGGCTACACCTTC. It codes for CAWRAKGGGYTF.

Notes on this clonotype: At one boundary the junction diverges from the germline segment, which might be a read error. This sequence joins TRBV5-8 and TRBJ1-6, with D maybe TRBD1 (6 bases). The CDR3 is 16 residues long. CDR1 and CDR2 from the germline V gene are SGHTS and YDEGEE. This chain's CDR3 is CASSFNRDAYNSPLHF. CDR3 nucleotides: TGTGCCAGCAGCTTCAACAGGGATGCCTATAATTCACCCCTCCACTTC. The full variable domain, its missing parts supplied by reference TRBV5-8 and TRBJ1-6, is EAGVTQSPTHLIKTRGQQATLRCSPISGHTSVYWYQQALGLGLQFLLWYDEGEERNRGNFPPRFSGRQFPNYSSELNVNALELEDSALYLCASSFNRDAYNSPLHFGNGTRLTVT.

CDR3: CASSLLAPTYNEQFF. The DNA of the CDR3 is TGCGCCAGCAGCTTGCTAGCACCGACGTACAATGAGCAGTTCTTC. The V gene is TRBV5-1, the J gene TRBJ2-1; a weak D match, TRBD2 (5 bases). The CDR3 contains 15 residues. V was trimmed by 1 base and J by 4 bases, leaving 12 bases between them. Germline V gives CDR1 SGHRS, CDR2 YFSETQ.

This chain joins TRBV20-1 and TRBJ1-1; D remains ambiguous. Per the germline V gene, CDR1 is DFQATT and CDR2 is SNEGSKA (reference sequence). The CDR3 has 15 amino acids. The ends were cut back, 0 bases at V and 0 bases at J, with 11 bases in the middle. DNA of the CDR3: TGCAGTGCTAGAGATCAAAGGCAGCTGAACACTGAAGCTTTCTTT. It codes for CSARDQRQLNTEAFF.

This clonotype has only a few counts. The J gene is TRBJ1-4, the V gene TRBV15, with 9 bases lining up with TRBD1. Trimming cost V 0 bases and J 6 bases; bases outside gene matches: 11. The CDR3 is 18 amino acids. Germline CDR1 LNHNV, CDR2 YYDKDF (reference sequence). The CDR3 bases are TGTGCCACCAGCAGAGATCTAGGGGACAGGGTGCAAGATGAAAAACTGTTTTTT. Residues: CATSRDLGDRVQDEKLFF.

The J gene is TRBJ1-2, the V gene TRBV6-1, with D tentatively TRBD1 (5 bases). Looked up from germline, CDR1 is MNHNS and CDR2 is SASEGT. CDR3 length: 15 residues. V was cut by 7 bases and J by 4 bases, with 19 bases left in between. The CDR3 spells CASNPSTGVGYGYTF. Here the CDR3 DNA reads TGTGCCAGCAACCCAAGTACGGGGGTTGGCTATGGCTACACCTTC.